The 28 T cell receptor beta chains listed next were all sequenced from one sample in a study of blood T cell repertoires in COVID-19. Profiled with immunoSEQ multiplex PCR; TCRdb holds only in-frame clones, not every one. The sample records 150,000 to 200,000 clones, more than 75% being singletons. The source material was peripheral blood. The receptors were gathered from a man aged 55 to 70 with COVID-19, enrolled during active disease.

This clone was seen a handful of times. This chain uses TRBV6-2 or TRBV6-3 with TRBJ2-3; 7 nucleotides align to TRBD2. The CDR3 contains 17 residues. J gave up 1 base and V 5 bases, and 12 bases lay outside the gene matches. Per the germline V gene, CDR1 is MNHEY and CDR2 is SVGEGT. The CDR3 DNA is TGTGCCAGCAGTCGCACCGACCTAGCGGTTGGCACAGATACGCAGTATTTT. Protein sequence: CASSRTDLAVGTDTQYF.

The chain recombines TRBV7-2 with TRBJ2-5; maybe TRBD2 (6 bases). Germline-derived CDR1 and CDR2 are SGHTA and FQGNSA. V dropped 3 bases and J dropped 2 bases, with 16 bases sitting between them. The CDR3 spans 16 residues. The DNA of the CDR3 is TGTGCCAGCAGCTTCGGAGGGGTGGGACGACAAGAGACCCAGTACTTC. It specifies CASSFGGVGRQETQYF.

The V call is TRBV5-1, the J call TRBJ2-1; 9 bases line up with TRBD1. Unmatched junction bases numbered 5, after V lost 2 bases and J lost 5 bases. The CDR3 spans 15 residues. Germline CDR1 reads SGHRS; CDR2 reads YFSETQ. The DNA of the CDR3 is TGCGCCAGCAGCTTCACAGGGGGCGCCAACAATGAGCAGTTCTTC. Amino acid sequence: CASSFTGGANNEQFF. Full variable domain (rest looked up from reference TRBV5-1 and TRBJ2-1): KAGVTQTPRYLIKTRGQQVTLSCSPISGHRSVSWYQQTPGQGLQFLFEYFSETQRNKGNFPGRFSGRQFSNSRSEMNVSTLELGDSALYLCASSFTGGANNEQFFGPGTRLTVL.

The chain is built from TRBV6-5 and TRBJ1-3; possible D gene TRBD1, 5 bases. The CDR3 sequence is 14 residues long. CDR1 MNHEY and CDR2 SVGAGI come from the germline V gene. The V gene lost 6 bases and the J gene lost 6 bases, with 15 bases spanning the gap. The DNA for the CDR3 is TGTGCCAGCAGGGCCCGCGGGGGGGAAAACACCATATATTTT. Translation: CASRARGGENTIYF.

The chain joins TRBV6-2 or TRBV6-3 to TRBJ2-7, with 8 nucleotides matching TRBD1. The CDR3 sequence is 16 residues long. Germline V CDR1 and CDR2: MNHEY, SVGEGT. J gave up 6 bases and V 4 bases, and 14 bases lay outside the gene matches. CDR3 protein: CASSFASGTGRAEQYF. CDR3 in DNA: TGTGCCAGCAGTTTCGCCTCCGGGACAGGAAGGGCCGAGCAGTACTTC.

This clone showed up just once. The V gene is TRBV4-2, the J gene TRBJ2-2, with TRBD2 matching 11 bases. The germline gives CDR1 LGHNA, CDR2 YNFKEQ. The V gene end was trimmed by 0 bases and the J gene end by 5 bases; junction bases not matched to a gene: 2. The CDR3 totals 16 residues. The CDR3 reads CASSQETSGITGELFF. The CDR3 DNA reads as TGTGCCAGCAGCCAAGAGACTAGCGGGATAACCGGGGAGCTGTTTTTT.

The rearrangement joins TRBV6-2 or TRBV6-3 to TRBJ1-3; TRBD1 might be the D (5 bases). Trimming pared 0 bases from V and 2 bases from J, leaving 8 bases between. Germline V gene lookup returns CDR1 MNHEY and CDR2 SVGEGT. CDR3 length: 15 residues. The CDR3 bases are TGTGCCAGCAGTTACTCCGGGGGAACTGGAAACACCATATATTTT. Translation: CASSYSGGTGNTIYF.

In this sample, this clone turned up once. V is TRBV4-3 and J is TRBJ2-1; 10 bases are a match to TRBD2. CDR3 length: 17 amino acids. Looked up from germline, CDR1 is LGHNA and CDR2 is YSLEER. V was pared by 0 bases and J by 8 bases, with 10 bases of the junction left unmatched. The CDR3: CASSQDPSSGRSDEQFF. The CDR3 DNA follows: TGCGCCAGCAGCCAAGATCCGTCTAGCGGGAGATCTGATGAGCAGTTCTTC.

V usage is TRBV12-5 and J usage is TRBJ2-7; TRBD2 is a possible D gene (6 bases). Germline-derived CDR1 and CDR2 are LGHNT and FRNRAP. The CDR3 consists of 15 residues. Trimming left V 5 bases short and J 0 bases short, with 14 bases between. CDR3 bases: TGTGCTAGTGGTAAGCTAGCGATTAGCTCCTACGAGCAGTACTTC. Translating gives CASGKLAISSYEQYF.

The chain joins TRBV6-2 or TRBV6-3 to TRBJ2-1; D is unresolved. The CDR3 has 16 residues. Germline CDR1 and CDR2: MNHEY and SVGEGT. The germline V and J ends were trimmed by 1 base and 0 bases, with 10 bases remaining between them. CDR3 region: CASSYFTDLSYNEQFF. CDR3 nucleotide sequence: TGTGCCAGCAGTTACTTCACAGACCTCTCCTACAATGAGCAGTTCTTC.

This chain uses TRBV7-2 with TRBJ2-1; TRBD1 aligns across 7 bases. The V segment lost 6 bases and the J segment 7 bases; nucleotides outside the gene matches: 9. The CDR3 covers 14 residues. Germline assignment: CDR1 SGHTA and CDR2 FQGNSA. Written as DNA, the CDR3 is TGTGCCAGCAGGCAGCAGGGACAGAGTAATGAGCAGTTCTTC. This sequence encodes CASRQQGQSNEQFF.

The chain links TRBV6-5 to TRBJ1-3; 8 bases map to TRBD1. Germline trimming cut 7 bases from V and 11 bases from J; bases unmatched to any gene: 7. CDR3 length: 12 amino acids. Germline lookup yields CDR1 MNHEY and CDR2 SVGAGI. Here the CDR3 reads CASTGQGSAIYF. In DNA, the CDR3 is TGTGCCAGCACCGGACAGGGTAGCGCCATATATTTT.

The V gene is TRBV7-8, the J gene TRBJ2-1; 9 bases align to TRBD2. CDR3 length equals 15 residues. The germline CDR1 and CDR2 sequences are SGHVS and FQNEAQ. Germline trimming cut 3 bases from V and 9 bases from J; bases unmatched to any gene: 9. CDR3 bases: TGTGCCAGCAGCTTCATCTTAGCGGGAGCGGTTGAGCAGTTCTTC. Its translation: CASSFILAGAVEQFF.

The chain has TRBV9 and TRBJ2-3; 10 bases align to TRBD1. CDR3 length equals 17 residues. CDR1 and CDR2 from the germline V gene are SGDLS and YYNGEE. V trimming: 0 bases; J trimming: 7 bases; junction bases outside the gene matches: 11. CDR3 sequence: CASSVGIGGTGDHTQYF. In DNA form, the CDR3 reads TGTGCCAGCAGCGTAGGGATTGGGGGGACAGGGGATCATACGCAGTATTTT.

The chain employs TRBV6-2 or TRBV6-3 and TRBJ1-1; the match to TRBD1 covers 11 bases. The J segment lost 11 bases and the V segment lost 4 bases, leaving 9 bases of the junction unmatched. Per germline, CDR1 MNHEY and CDR2 SVGEGT. CDR3 size: 14 residues. The CDR3 DNA sequence: TGTGCCAGCAGTTCCAACGGACAGGGGGCGCGGGCTTTCTTT. Its translation: CASSSNGQGARAFF.

The rearrangement uses TRBV24-1 and TRBJ1-5; perhaps TRBD1 as D (6 bases). Trimming removed 7 bases from V and 0 bases from J, with 9 bases in between. Per the germline V gene, CDR1 is KGHDR and CDR2 is SFDVKD. CDR3 length equals 14 residues. The CDR3, as DNA: TGTGCCACCAGCCACAGGGATAGCAATCAGCCCCAGCATTTT. It codes for CATSHRDSNQPQHF.

This clone came up once. The genes are TRBV6-2 or TRBV6-3 and TRBJ2-1; 7 bases map to TRBD1. The CDR3 loop spans 17 amino acids. The germline CDR1 and CDR2 sequences are MNHEY and SVGEGT. V shed 2 bases, J shed 5 bases, and the junction held 12 bases outside the gene matches. CDR3 sequence reads: CASSYGQGDRRDNEQFF. Written as DNA, the CDR3 is TGTGCCAGCAGTTACGGCCAAGGGGACAGACGAGACAATGAGCAGTTCTTC.

This chain joins TRBV9 and TRBJ1-2; maybe TRBD1 (6 bases). Per the germline V gene, CDR1 is SGDLS and CDR2 is YYNGEE. The CDR3 extends over 17 amino acids. Trimming stripped 0 bases from V and 8 bases from J, with 23 bases between. The CDR3 here is CASSVGGMMTGSRGYTF. The DNA for the CDR3 is TGTGCCAGCAGCGTAGGAGGAATGATGACAGGATCGAGAGGCTACACCTTC.

The chain employs TRBV10-3 and TRBJ1-1; tentatively, D is TRBD1 (5 bases). V was pared by 2 bases and J by 2 bases, with 9 bases between. Germline CDR1 and CDR2: ENHRY and SYGVKD. The CDR3 is 14 amino acids. The CDR3 protein is CAISEGGFNTEAFF. Here the CDR3 DNA reads TGTGCCATCAGTGAGGGGGGGTTTAACACTGAAGCTTTCTTT.

The table lists this clone with a count of one. In DNA, the CDR3 is TGCGCCAGCAGCTTGGTGGGCCCGGAACTCTCTGGAAACACCATATATTTT. Translation gives CASSLVGPELSGNTIYF. The chain is built from TRBV5-1 and TRBJ1-3; D is undetermined. The germline V gene has CDR1 SGHRS and CDR2 YFSETQ. The CDR3 has 17 residues. V was shortened by 0 bases and J by 0 bases, with 13 bases between the two germline ends.

This rearrangement joins TRBV19 to TRBJ1-6; 9 bases map to TRBD1. Germline CDR1 is LNHDA and CDR2 is SQIVND (reference sequence). The CDR3 extends over 17 amino acids. Trimming at V came to 5 bases and at J to 7 bases, leaving 12 bases not matched to a gene. The CDR3 DNA follows: TGTGCCAGTAGTCCAACCACAGGGGGCACAGTCAATTCACCCCTCCACTTT. As protein: CASSPTTGGTVNSPLHF.

This clone was detected only a few times. V and J are TRBV29-1 and TRBJ1-1; D is uncertain. CDR3 size: 10 residues. Germline V lookup: CDR1 SQVTM, CDR2 ANQGSEA. Trimming shortened V by 7 bases and J by 3 bases, and 6 bases separated the two germline ends. Written as DNA, the CDR3 is TGCAGCGGACGGGACACTGAAGCTTTCTTT. Its protein product is CSGRDTEAFF.

This chain connects TRBV4-3 to TRBJ1-1, with 7 bases that match TRBD1. The CDR3 runs 13 residues. The V segment lost 3 bases and the J segment 14 bases; nucleotides outside the gene matches: 12. CDR1 LGHNA and CDR2 YSLEER come from the germline V gene. The CDR3 protein is CASSQWRGGGMFF. In nucleotides, the CDR3 is TGCGCCAGCAGCCAGTGGAGAGGGGGCGGAATGTTCTTT.

This rearrangement joins TRBV4-1 to TRBJ2-1; 7 bases are shared with TRBD1. This CDR3 contains 15 residues. The J segment lost 0 bases and the V segment lost 3 bases, leaving 2 bases of the junction unmatched. Germline V gene lookup returns CDR1 MGHRA and CDR2 YSYEKL. CDR3 residues: CASSQGQFSYNEQFF. The CDR3 DNA sequence: TGCGCCAGCAGCCAGGGACAGTTCTCCTACAATGAGCAGTTCTTC.

The genes are TRBV6-5 and TRBJ2-1; the match to TRBD2 covers 10 bases. The CDR3 is 15 amino acids. V was clipped by 2 bases and J by 7 bases; unmatched bases: 5. Germline assignment: CDR1 MNHEY and CDR2 SVGAGI. CDR3 sequence reads: CASSYTTGLANEQFF. Here the CDR3 DNA reads TGTGCCAGCAGTTACACCACGGGACTAGCGAATGAGCAGTTCTTC.

The chain uses TRBV6-6 and TRBJ2-2, with D perhaps TRBD1 (6 bases). Germline CDR1 reads MNHNY; CDR2 reads SVGAGI (reference sequence). V was pared by 6 bases and J by 4 bases, with 12 bases between. The CDR3 contains 14 residues. The CDR3 sequence is CASRNRVGTGELFF. The CDR3 DNA sequence: TGTGCCAGCAGGAACAGGGTCGGCACCGGGGAGCTGTTTTTT.

This chain uses TRBV4-2 with TRBJ2-2, with a possible D match to TRBD1 (6 bases). This CDR3 is 16 amino acids long. Germline V gene lookup returns CDR1 LGHNA and CDR2 YNFKEQ. V was pared by 4 bases and J by 1 base, with 13 bases between. The CDR3 region is CASSPRGSLNTGELFF. CDR3 bases: TGTGCCAGCAGCCCCAGGGGATCACTGAACACCGGGGAGCTGTTTTTT.

The chain recombines TRBV3-1 (or the pseudogene TRBV3-2) with TRBJ2-4; D is undetermined. The CDR3 runs 15 residues. Germline V gene lookup returns CDR1 LGHDT and CDR2 YNNKEL (reference sequence). Trimming pared 0 bases from V and 4 bases from J, leaving 10 bases between. The CDR3 sequence is CASSQDRRLKNIQYF. CDR3 DNA sequence: TGTGCCAGCAGCCAAGACAGGCGATTGAAAAACATTCAGTACTTC.